This T cell receptor (beta chain) was captured in a study of blood T cell repertoires in COVID-19. The CDR3 sequence is 13 residues long. Germline CDR1 is SGHKS and CDR2 is YYEKEE (reference sequence). V lost 2 bases and J lost 4; bases outside the gene matches: 2. TCRdb's copy holds only in-frame clones and misses some; the assay was immunoSEQ multiplex PCR. The table lists roughly 250,000 clones, around 83% of them singletons. The specimen was peripheral blood. The sequence came from a woman older than 75 with acute or convalescent COVID-19. The chain carries TRBV5-5 and TRBJ1-1; TRBD1 agrees at 7 bases. CDR3 DNA: TGTGCCAGCAGCTTCCCAGGGGGCACTGAAGCTTTCTTT. This translates into CASSFPGGTEAFF. The whole variable domain, filled in from reference TRBV5-5 and TRBJ1-1, reads DAGVTQSPTHLIKTRGQQVTLRCSPISGHKSVSWYQQVLGQGPQFIFQYYEKEERGRGNFPDRFSARQFPNYSSELNVNALLLGDSALYLCASSFPGGTEAFFGQGTRLTVV.